This TCR beta chain appears in the sequencing data of a study of control samples from healthy donors and cancer patients. V was pared by 2 bases and J by 0 bases, with 3 bases of the junction left unmatched. The CDR3 extends over 14 amino acids. The germline CDR1 and CDR2 sequences are GTSNPN and SVGIG (reference sequence). Sequencing used immunoSEQ multiplex PCR; TCRdb keeps in-frame clones, though not all of them. The table has fewer than 200,000 clones, about 95% seen once. The V gene is TRBV30, the J gene TRBJ2-7; 8 nucleotides agree with TRBD2. The source material was PBMCs. This clonotype was sampled from a man aged 55 to 70 with colorectal cancer. CDR3 DNA: TGTGCCTGGAGTCGGGGGGGAAGCTCCTACGAGCAGTACTTC. It encodes CAWSRGGSSYEQYF.